The entry below gives a single TCR beta chain sequence along with its context. Its cognate antigen is unknown. The data are from a study of T cell responses to AZD1222 COVID-19 vaccine. Turning to the study itself: Second-dose intervals near 4 or 12 weeks were combined.

The data were produced by immunoSEQ multiplex PCR, yet TCRdb's version contains in-frame clones alone and is incomplete. The sample yields about 100,000 clones, 70% to 90% seen once. The CDR3 is 15 amino acids. Germline CDR1 and CDR2: MGHDK and SYGVNS. The germline V and J ends were trimmed by 2 bases and 4 bases, with 14 bases remaining between them. Study outcomes and limitations: A mostly white British donor set with more females was recruited, and clonal diversity was possibly underestimated.

The clonotype originates from an adult in good health. Here the sequenced sample was peripheral blood, taken on day 0 of AZD1222 vaccination. The J gene is TRBJ1-2, the V gene TRBV25-1, with D tentatively TRBD1 (5 bases). CDR3 amino acids: CASSEAGGSGYGYTF. The CDR3, as DNA: TGTGCCAGCAGTGAAGCGGGGGGATCGGGCTATGGCTACACCTTC.